These 22 T cell receptor beta chains were all obtained from the same sample, sequenced in a study of blood T cell repertoires in COVID-19. Only in-frame clones appear in the TCRdb table, and some are missing; sequencing was by immunoSEQ multiplex PCR. The sample lists fewer than 450,000 clones, more than 75% occurring once. Sequencing was done on a sample of PBMCs or T cells enriched from blood (not recorded which). These receptor sequences come from a woman younger than 45 who had recovered from COVID-19.

The V gene is TRBV5-6, the J gene TRBJ1-6; D ambiguous. The CDR3 spans 15 residues. Trimming took 4 bases from V and 6 from J, leaving 14 bases between them. Germline CDR1 is SGHDT and CDR2 is YYEEEE. CDR3 in DNA: TGTGCCAGCAGCAGGGAAGTTCGGGGTAATTCACCCCTCCACTTT. Translating it yields CASSREVRGNSPLHF.

The rearrangement uses TRBV19 and TRBJ1-1, with 7 bases that match TRBD1. Germline CDR1 reads LNHDA; CDR2 reads SQIVND (reference sequence). V gave up 5 bases and J gave up 6 bases; unmatched junction bases: 12. The CDR3 is made up of 15 amino acids. The CDR3 spells CASSLGFRGTPEAFF. CDR3 bases: TGTGCCAGTAGTTTGGGGTTCAGGGGGACCCCTGAAGCTTTCTTT.

J is TRBJ1-5 and V is TRBV5-6, with D hard to call. V was shortened by 3 bases and J by 11 bases, with 12 bases between the two germline ends. The germline CDR1 and CDR2 sequences are SGHDT and YYEEEE. CDR3 length: 12 residues. CDR3 DNA: TGTGCCAGCAGCTCCTTAACTACGACCCAGCATTTT. Protein sequence: CASSSLTTTQHF.

J is TRBJ2-4 and V is TRBV19; TRBD2 might be the D (6 bases). The CDR3 runs 15 residues. Deletions cut 1 base from V and 2 bases from J, with 9 bases between. Germline-derived CDR1 and CDR2 are LNHDA and SQIVND (reference sequence). CDR3 amino acids: CASSIVGGTKNIQYF. The CDR3, as DNA: TGTGCCAGTAGTATAGTTGGGGGGACCAAAAACATTCAGTACTTC.

V and J are TRBV29-1 and TRBJ1-4; 9 bases are a match to TRBD1. In germline, CDR1 is SQVTM, CDR2 ANQGSEA. Germline trimming cut 7 bases from V and 5 bases from J; bases unmatched to any gene: 8. The CDR3 consists of 14 residues. Here the CDR3 DNA reads TGCAGCGCTTCCGCCGGGACAGGGAATGAAAAACTGTTTTTT. Protein: CSASAGTGNEKLFF.

The chain recombines TRBV7-6 with TRBJ2-6, with TRBD1 identical over 8 bases. The J segment lost 0 bases and the V segment lost 0 bases, leaving 7 bases of the junction unmatched. This CDR3 spans 19 amino acids. The germline V gene has CDR1 SGHVS and CDR2 FNYEAQ. The CDR3 coding sequence is TGTGCCAGCAGCTTAGCCCTCAGGGGGCGTCTCTCTGGGGCCAACGTCCTGACTTTC. This codes for CASSLALRGRLSGANVLTF.

V gene TRBV19 combines with J gene TRBJ2-1; the match to TRBD2 covers 12 bases. Per germline, CDR1 LNHDA and CDR2 SQIVND (reference sequence). Trimming at V came to 6 bases and at J to 9 bases, leaving 6 bases not matched to a gene. The CDR3 is 14 amino acids. As DNA, the CDR3 is TGTGCCAGTAGGACTAGCGGGGGTGGCACTGAGCAGTTCTTC. Translating gives CASRTSGGGTEQFF.

V gene TRBV9 combines with J gene TRBJ2-7, with 11 bases fitting TRBD2. The germline CDR1 and CDR2 sequences are SGDLS and YYNGEE. The CDR3 sequence is 15 residues long. V gave up 3 bases and J gave up 7 bases; unmatched junction bases: 9. CDR3 coding DNA: TGTGCCAGCAGCGCTACTAGCGGGGGAGTGGGGGAGCAGTACTTC. It is translated as CASSATSGGVGEQYF.

This chain uses TRBV3-1 (or the pseudogene TRBV3-2) with TRBJ1-2, with a tentative D call TRBD1 (5 bases). CDR3 length equals 13 residues. V was trimmed by 0 bases and J by 11 bases, leaving 13 bases between them. Per the germline V gene, CDR1 is LGHDT and CDR2 is YNNKEL (reference sequence). CDR3 in DNA: TGTGCCAGCAGCCAAGATGCGGCAGCAGGGTACACCTTC. This translates into CASSQDAAAGYTF.

The chain uses TRBV7-2 and TRBJ2-7; TRBD1 matches at 9 bases. The CDR3 loop spans 17 amino acids. Looked up from germline, CDR1 is SGHTA and CDR2 is FQGNSA. The trim removed 2 bases at V and 1 base at J, leaving 9 bases unmatched. The CDR3 bases are TGTGCCAGCAGCTTACGCCATCAGACAGGGGGATCCTACGAGCAGTACTTC. The encoded protein is CASSLRHQTGGSYEQYF. The full variable domain, in which reference TRBV7-2 and TRBJ2-7 provide the parts outside the CDR3, is GAGVSQSPSNKVTEKGKDVELRCDPISGHTALYWYRQSLGQGLEFLIYFQGNSAPDKSGLPSDRFSAERTGGSVSTLTIQRTQQEDSAVYLCASSLRHQTGGSYEQYFGPGTRLTVT.

The rearrangement uses TRBV30 and TRBJ1-1; D may be TRBD1 (6 bases). This CDR3 contains 14 residues. With 4 bases removed from V and 2 bases from J, the gap between germline ends came to 14 bases. Germline V CDR1 and CDR2: GTSNPN, SVGIG (reference sequence). The CDR3 loop is CAWNIQGVNTEAFF. The CDR3 DNA is TGTGCCTGGAACATACAGGGAGTTAACACTGAAGCTTTCTTT.

The CDR3 region has the DNA TGCGCCAGCAGCTCGATACACAGGGCCAATGAGCAGTTCTTC. Translating gives CASSSIHRANEQFF. The chain combines TRBV5-1 with TRBJ2-1; maybe TRBD1 (6 bases). The CDR3 runs 14 residues. Trimming stripped 3 bases from V and 6 bases from J, with 13 bases between. Germline loops: CDR1 SGHRS, CDR2 YFSETQ.

This clone appeared a single time. The rearrangement joins TRBV14 to TRBJ2-2, with 8 bases that match TRBD1. The CDR3 has 18 residues. Trimming cost V 0 bases and J 4 bases; bases outside gene matches: 10. Germline V gives CDR1 SGHDN, CDR2 FVKESK. The CDR3 protein is CASSQDLTGASSTGELFF. The CDR3 nucleotides read TGTGCCAGCAGCCAAGATCTGACAGGGGCTTCTTCCACCGGGGAGCTGTTTTTT.

The CDR3 DNA is TGTGCCAGCAGTTTTCTAGTGACCAGCTATGGCTACACCTTC. This encodes CASSFLVTSYGYTF. This chain joins TRBV28 and TRBJ1-2; D uncertain. This CDR3 is 14 amino acids long. V lost 3 bases and J 4 bases, leaving 12 bases between the germline ends. Germline V gene sequence: CDR1 MDHEN, CDR2 SYDVKM.

The rearrangement links TRBV7-2 to TRBJ2-7, with 11 bases identical to TRBD2. This CDR3 contains 14 residues. Germline V gives CDR1 SGHTA, CDR2 FQGNSA. V lost 8 bases to trimming and J lost 5 bases; unmatched junction nucleotides: 8. The DNA for the CDR3 is TGTGCCAGCGGGGGACTAGCGGCCGGCCACGAGCAGTACTTC. Amino acid sequence: CASGGLAAGHEQYF.

This clone was observed a single time. The chain links TRBV9 to TRBJ2-3; 8 positions match TRBD2. CDR1 is SGDLS, CDR2 YYNGEE, per germline. V lost 1 base, J lost 2 bases, and 3 bases stayed unmatched. This CDR3 has 15 residues. CDR3 sequence reads: CASSVFGGATDTQYF. The CDR3 DNA reads TGTGCCAGCAGCGTATTCGGGGGGGCCACAGATACGCAGTATTTT.

The chain employs TRBV14 and TRBJ1-1; TRBD1 is a possible D gene (6 bases). This CDR3 contains 14 residues. Germline CDR1 is SGHDN and CDR2 is FVKESK. The V and J ends lost 3 bases and 6 bases respectively, with 14 bases between them. Here the CDR3 reads CASSHRAWGPEAFF. The CDR3 DNA follows: TGTGCCAGCAGCCACAGGGCCTGGGGGCCTGAAGCTTTCTTT.

V gene TRBV21-1 combines with J gene TRBJ1-1; the DNA was not compared with TRBD1, the D call given in the table. TRBV21-1 is shown as a pseudogene. This CDR3 contains 15 residues. The CDR3 here is CASSTDREANTEAFF. The CDR3 DNA sequence: TGTGCCAGCAGCACGGACAGGGAAGCGAACACTGAAGCTTTCTTT.

This chain connects TRBV11-2 to TRBJ2-1; 9 positions match TRBD2. V shed 0 bases, J shed 8 bases, and the junction held 5 bases outside the gene matches. Germline loops: CDR1 SGHAT, CDR2 FQNNGV. The CDR3 length is 15 residues. Written as DNA, the CDR3 is TGTGCCAGCAGCTTAGATGGCGGGGGGGCCGATGAGCAGTTCTTC. Amino acid sequence: CASSLDGGGADEQFF.

With respect to this clone: The junction shows a germline mismatch at one end, possibly a read error. The chain carries TRBV19 and TRBJ1-2; D possibly corresponds to TRBD1 (5 bases). Germline assignment: CDR1 LNHDA and CDR2 SQIVND (reference sequence). CDR3 length equals 14 residues. Here the CDR3 reads CASKTPGTRLHLSF. As DNA, the CDR3 is TGTGCCAGTAAAACCCCCGGGACTAGACTCCATTTATCCTTC.

The chain carries TRBV6-5 and TRBJ1-2, with D possibly matching TRBD1 (6 bases). Germline V lookup: CDR1 MNHEY, CDR2 SVGAGI. The CDR3 is 14 amino acids. Trimming shortened V by 0 bases and J by 7 bases, and 12 bases separated the two germline ends. The CDR3 DNA is TGTGCCAGCAGTTACTCCCAGGGACAAAGTGGCTACACCTTC. It encodes CASSYSQGQSGYTF.

The J gene is TRBJ2-5, the V gene TRBV7-8; D is undetermined. Trimming removed 3 bases from V and 2 bases from J, with 10 bases in between. Per germline, CDR1 SGHVS and CDR2 FQNEAQ. This CDR3 has 14 amino acids. For the CDR3, the DNA is TGTGCCAGCAGCTTTACAGAGATACAAGAGACCCAGTACTTC. It specifies CASSFTEIQETQYF.